This T cell receptor beta chain comes out of a study of OX40 agonist ivuxolimab in advanced cancers. This clone has just a few counts. Its specificity is not known. Study observations and caveats: Patients who responded partially at 0.1-3.0 mg/kg showed clonal expansion ranking among the lowest. There was clonal expansion of CD4+ and CD8+ blood T cells by week 6 at 0.1 to 3.0 mg/kg.

Patients with autoimmune history or systemic immunosuppression were excluded. Baseline, cycle 4 day 1, and cycle 7 day 1 were the blood sampling points. The CDR3 contains 13 residues. Germline-derived CDR1 and CDR2 are LNHDA and SQIVND (reference sequence). With 7 bases removed from V and 7 bases from J, the gap between germline ends came to 11 bases. Sequenced by immunoSEQ multiplex PCR; TCRdb stores in-frame clones only, minus some. The sample shows approximately 48,000 clones, roughly 80% of them seen only once. V and J are TRBV19 and TRBJ1-6; D is undetermined. The sample in question was CD4+ or CD8+ T cells sorted from blood, obtained in a trial of the OX40 agonist ivuxolimab. The TCR sequence derives from an adult with an advanced solid tumor such as melanoma, head and neck, liver or kidney cancer. The DNA of the CDR3 is TGTGCCAGTACCACTCGGGCCAATTCACCCCTCCACTTT. Its translation: CASTTRANSPLHF.